The 18 T cell receptor beta chains below all came from one sample that was sequenced in a study of monozygotic twins with inflammatory bowel disease. TCRdb re-called the 5' RACE reads; every CDR3 protein appears as one record, without DNA. The sample shows about 380,000 distinct CDR3 sequences, and 2.6% sits with its ten largest clones. The source material was blood. The receptors originated from a human donor with ulcerative colitis or Crohn's disease, or a healthy co-twin of an affected twin (not recorded which).

The rearrangement joins TRBV7-9 to TRBJ1-1; TCRdb designates TRBD1, a call that cannot be tested without DNA. The length of the CDR3 is 12 residues. Germline assignment: CDR1 SEHNR and CDR2 FQNEAQ (reference sequence). CDR3: CASSQGQAEAFF.

The V call is TRBV7-2, the J call TRBJ1-5. The length of the CDR3 is 13 residues. Germline V gene sequence: CDR1 SGHTA, CDR2 FQGNSA. The CDR3 reads CASSFRKDQPQHF.

The chain couples TRBV12-3 or TRBV12-4 to TRBJ2-3; TCRdb outputs TRBD1, but without DNA this stays unchecked. The CDR3 sequence is 15 residues long. The CDR3 loop reads CASSRRTGGPDTQYF.

The chain employs TRBV30 and TRBJ1-2; the D gene TCRdb calls, TRBD1, cannot be checked with no DNA. CDR1 is GTSNPN, CDR2 SVGIG, per germline (reference sequence). The length of the CDR3 is 16 residues. CDR3 sequence reads: CAWSVIGVGGVDGYTF. The whole variable domain, filled in from reference TRBV30 and TRBJ1-2, reads SQTIHQWPATLVQPVGSPLSLECTVEGTSNPNLYWYRQAAGRGLQLLFYSVGIGQISSEVPQNLSASRPQDRQFILSSKKLLLSDSGFYLCAWSVIGVGGVDGYTFGSGTRLTVV.

The V and J genes are TRBV7-8 and TRBJ2-7; as DNA is missing, the TRBD1 call by TCRdb cannot be tested. Looked up from germline, CDR1 is SGHVS and CDR2 is FQNEAQ. There are 15 residues in the CDR3. Here the CDR3 reads CASSLGRTGGYEQYF.

J is TRBJ2-5 and V is TRBV6-1; TCRdb selects TRBD1, and the lack of DNA leaves this call unchecked. The CDR3 is 15 amino acids. Germline V lookup: CDR1 MNHNS, CDR2 SASEGT. CDR3 loop: CASRKGQRNKETQYF.

CDR3 amino acids: CARDRGLSDTQYF. This chain links TRBV2 with TRBJ2-3; TCRdb picks TRBD1, but there is no DNA to check that call. The CDR3 runs to 13 residues. CDR1 is SNHLY and CDR2 is FYNNEI in the germline V gene.

J is TRBJ2-6 and V is TRBV12-3 or TRBV12-4; TCRdb picks TRBD1, but there is no DNA to check that call. This CDR3 contains 17 residues. The CDR3 here is CASSLDRDHSGANVLTF.

This chain uses TRBV7-2 with TRBJ2-7; TCRdb picks TRBD2, but there is no DNA to check that call. This CDR3 is built from 15 residues. The germline gives CDR1 SGHTA, CDR2 FQGNSA. The CDR3 protein is CASSRGLAGDYEQYF. The full variable domain, with the rest looked up from reference TRBV7-2 and TRBJ2-7, is GAGVSQSPSNKVTEKGKDVELRCDPISGHTALYWYRQSLGQGLEFLIYFQGNSAPDKSGLPSDRFSAERTGGSVSTLTIQRTQQEDSAVYLCASSRGLAGDYEQYFGPGTRLTVT.

The rearrangement joins TRBV6-6 to TRBJ1-6; the D gene TCRdb calls, TRBD1, cannot be checked with no DNA. From germline, CDR1 is MNHNY and CDR2 SVGAGI (reference sequence). This CDR3 region has 14 residues. CDR3 amino acids: CASRLGQPYSPLHF.

The chain combines TRBV7-2 with TRBJ1-1. CDR1 is SGHTA and CDR2 is FQGNSA in the germline V gene. CDR3 length equals 13 residues. The CDR3 loop is CASSLAQVSEAFF.

The CDR3 spells CSVDGGRGVRTDTQYF. V usage is TRBV29-1 and J usage is TRBJ2-3; TCRdb returns TRBD1, unconfirmable since there is no DNA. The CDR3 consists of 16 residues. The germline gives CDR1 SQVTM, CDR2 ANQGSEA.

The V and J genes are TRBV4-3 and TRBJ1-4; TCRdb names TRBD1, which stays unverified in the absence of DNA. This CDR3 spans 15 amino acids. Germline loops: CDR1 LGHNA, CDR2 YSLEER. This CDR3 is CASSQTQGVFEKLFF.

The chain combines TRBV24-1 with TRBJ2-2; no DNA is available, so the TRBD1 call from TCRdb remains unchecked. This CDR3 comprises 17 residues. Germline V gene sequence: CDR1 KGHDR, CDR2 SFDVKD. CDR3 protein: CATSDTQDEGLTGELFF.

CDR3 region: CASSLIPSLDTQYF. This chain links TRBV28 with TRBJ2-3; with no DNA, the TCRdb D assignment of TRBD2 cannot be verified. CDR3 size: 14 residues. CDR1 is MDHEN and CDR2 is SYDVKM in the germline V gene. Using reference TRBV28 and TRBJ2-3 for the parts outside the CDR3, the full variable domain is DVKVTQSSRYLVKRTGEKVFLECVQDMDHENMFWYRQDPGLGLRLIYFSYDVKMKEKGDIPEGYSVSREKKERFSLILESASTNQTSMYLCASSLIPSLDTQYFGPGTRLTVL.

CDR3 sequence: CASSGDFGNYGYTF. The J gene is TRBJ1-2, the V gene TRBV2. Germline CDR1 is SNHLY and CDR2 is FYNNEI. This CDR3 contains 14 residues.

The gene calls are TRBV28 and TRBJ2-7. The CDR3 runs 13 residues. Germline V lookup: CDR1 MDHEN, CDR2 SYDVKM. CDR3 in amino acids: CASSFPPSYEQYF. The full variable domain, rest sourced from reference TRBV28 and TRBJ2-7, is DVKVTQSSRYLVKRTGEKVFLECVQDMDHENMFWYRQDPGLGLRLIYFSYDVKMKEKGDIPEGYSVSREKKERFSLILESASTNQTSMYLCASSFPPSYEQYFGPGTRLTVT.

The chain joins TRBV20-1 to TRBJ2-2; TCRdb's D call, TRBD1, is unchecked because there is no DNA. Per the germline V gene, CDR1 is DFQATT and CDR2 is SNEGSKA (reference sequence). The CDR3 extends over 16 amino acids. CDR3 region: CSAPKGSTANTGELFF.